The 16 T cell receptor beta chains below come from one sample, sequenced in a study of T cell responses to AZD1222 COVID-19 vaccine. Assay used: immunoSEQ multiplex PCR; TCRdb lists only in-frame clones, some missing. This sample has under 70,000 clones, with 89% found just once. The sample consisted of peripheral blood, taken 28 days after the second AZD1222 dose. Source of these receptors: an adult who received the AZD1222 COVID-19 vaccine.

The rearrangement uses TRBV7-3 and TRBJ2-5; TRBD2 is a possible D gene (6 bases). Trimming left V 0 bases short and J 6 bases short, with 8 bases between. There are 13 residues in the CDR3. Germline CDR1 SGHTA, CDR2 FQGTGA. The CDR3 here is CASSLTSGQTQYF. Here the CDR3 DNA reads TGTGCCAGCAGCTTAACTAGCGGACAGACCCAGTACTTC. Full variable domain (outside the CDR3, taken from reference TRBV7-3 and TRBJ2-5): GAGVSQTPSNKVTEKGKYVELRCDPISGHTALYWYRQSLGQGPEFLIYFQGTGAADDSGLPNDRFFAVRPEGSVSTLKIQRTERGDSAVYLCASSLTSGQTQYFGPGTRLLVL.

V usage is TRBV20-1 and J usage is TRBJ2-5, with 11 bases aligning to TRBD2. This CDR3 contains 16 residues. Losses at the gene ends were 3 bases for V and 4 bases for J; bases not matched to a gene: 10. CDR1 and CDR2 (germline): DFQATT, SNEGSKA (reference sequence). Written as DNA, the CDR3 is TGCAGTGCTAGTAGACAGGGACTAGCGGAGAGAGAGACCCAGTACTTC. Translated: CSASRQGLAERETQYF.

The CDR3 coding sequence is TGTGCCTGGAGTGTTGAGGGCTACGAGCAGTACTTC. This gives the protein CAWSVEGYEQYF. The chain links TRBV30 to TRBJ2-7; a possible D gene is TRBD2 (5 bases). Trimming stripped 0 bases from V and 3 bases from J, with 6 bases between. CDR3 length: 12 amino acids. CDR1 GTSNPN and CDR2 SVGIG come from the germline V gene (reference sequence).

The chain combines TRBV10-3 with TRBJ1-6, with a possible D match to TRBD1 (6 bases). With 3 bases removed from V and 7 bases from J, the gap between germline ends came to 13 bases. CDR1 ENHRY and CDR2 SYGVKD come from the germline V gene. This CDR3 region has 15 residues. CDR3 sequence reads: CAISDPVRGNSPLHF. DNA for the CDR3: TGTGCCATCAGTGACCCGGTAAGGGGGAATTCACCCCTCCACTTT.

Only one count was recorded for this clone. V usage is TRBV7-2 and J usage is TRBJ2-1, with TRBD2 identical over 9 bases. This CDR3 has 17 amino acids. Germline-derived CDR1 and CDR2 are SGHTA and FQGNSA. V was pared by 5 bases and J by 2 bases, with 10 bases of the junction left unmatched. CDR3 coding DNA: TGTGCCAGCAGCCCTCAAGCGGGAGGCCCCCCCTACAATGAGCAGTTCTTC. This sequence encodes CASSPQAGGPPYNEQFF.

The chain has TRBV5-1 and TRBJ1-5, with 9 bases matching TRBD1. The CDR3 spans 14 residues. CDR1 and CDR2 (germline): SGHRS, YFSETQ. J lost 5 bases, V lost 5 bases, and 5 bases had no gene match. The CDR3, as DNA: TGCGCCAGCAGTTCCACAGGGGGCGATCAGCCCCAGCATTTT. It yields the protein CASSSTGGDQPQHF.

The gene calls are TRBV3-1 (or the pseudogene TRBV3-2) and TRBJ1-1; no clear D. Germline V lookup: CDR1 LGHDT, CDR2 YNNKEL (reference sequence). The length of the CDR3 is 14 residues. V lost 3 bases to trimming and J lost 4 bases, with 12 bases between them. The CDR3 loop is CASSHLGFTTEAFF. The CDR3 nucleotides read TGTGCCAGCAGCCACTTAGGGTTTACCACTGAAGCTTTCTTT.

The chain has TRBV4-2 and TRBJ2-7; 7 nucleotides agree with TRBD1. CDR1 is LGHNA, CDR2 YNFKEQ, per germline. The CDR3 is 15 residues long. Germline trimming cut 1 base from V and 2 bases from J; bases unmatched to any gene: 5. The CDR3 DNA is TGTGCCAGCAGCCAAGCAACAGGGGCGACCTACGAGCAGTACTTC. This sequence encodes CASSQATGATYEQYF.

The CDR3 spells CASSYGTAYEQYF. DNA of the CDR3: TGTGCCAGCAGCTATGGGACAGCGTACGAGCAGTACTTC. The rearrangement joins TRBV7-3 to TRBJ2-7; 7 bases map to TRBD1. The CDR3 extends over 13 amino acids. Unmatched junction bases numbered 4, after V lost 4 bases and J lost 4 bases. CDR1 SGHTA and CDR2 FQGTGA come from the germline V gene.

V usage is TRBV24-1 and J usage is TRBJ1-5; 9 positions agree with TRBD1. Per germline, CDR1 KGHDR and CDR2 SFDVKD. J was trimmed by 6 bases and V by 4 bases; bases with no gene match: 6. The CDR3 consists of 15 residues. CDR3 loop: CATSETTGGTQPQHF. The CDR3 nucleotides are TGTGCCACCAGTGAGACCACAGGGGGCACTCAGCCCCAGCATTTT.

The chain joins TRBV27 to TRBJ2-7, with 8 bases identical to TRBD1. CDR1 is MNHEY, CDR2 SMNVEV, per germline (reference sequence). V was clipped by 2 bases and J by 0 bases; unmatched bases: 12. The length of the CDR3 is 18 residues. The CDR3 region has the DNA TGTGCCAGCAGTTTAAAGAGTCCAGGGGGCCCGAGCTCCTACGAGCAGTACTTC. It encodes CASSLKSPGGPSSYEQYF.

This clone was seen more than once but under ten times. In the same sample, other DNA sequences code for this CDR3. This chain links TRBV6-5 with TRBJ1-1; D call uncertain. The CDR3 totals 13 residues. The ends were cut back, 0 bases at V and 1 base at J, with 3 bases in the middle. Germline CDR1 is MNHEY and CDR2 is SVGAGI. CDR3 sequence: CASSYSRNTEAFF. The CDR3 region has the DNA TGTGCCAGCAGTTACTCCAGGAACACTGAAGCTTTCTTT.

In its sample, this clone was seen a few times. V is TRBV24-1 and J is TRBJ2-7; 12 nucleotides match TRBD2. This CDR3 has 15 residues. Unmatched junction bases numbered 6, after V lost 4 bases and J lost 6 bases. Germline CDR1 and CDR2: KGHDR and SFDVKD. DNA of the CDR3: TGTGCCACCAGTGACGGACTAGCGGGATACCTCGAGCAGTACTTC. This encodes CATSDGLAGYLEQYF.

This chain uses TRBV21-1 with TRBJ2-7; the D call in the table, TRBD2, was not verified against the DNA. TRBV21-1 is given as a pseudogene. The CDR3 runs 16 residues. This chain's CDR3 is CASSKEKREVSYEQYF. In nucleotides, the CDR3 is TGTGCCAGCAGCAAAGAAAAGAGGGAGGTTTCCTACGAGCAGTACTTC.

J is TRBJ2-1 and V is TRBV19, with TRBD2 matching 8 bases. After removal of 1 base from V and 5 bases from J, the junction contained 13 bases not matched to a gene. Germline lookup yields CDR1 LNHDA and CDR2 SQIVND (reference sequence). CDR3 length equals 18 residues. CDR3 bases: TGTGCCAGTAGTATAGGTACTAGCGGATTCATGAGGGACAATGAGCAGTTCTTC. This translates into CASSIGTSGFMRDNEQFF.

This chain links TRBV11-2 with TRBJ2-2; a possible D gene is TRBD2 (6 bases). The length of the CDR3 is 14 residues. Per germline, CDR1 SGHAT and CDR2 FQNNGV. Deletions cut 1 base from V and 7 bases from J, with 10 bases between. CDR3 region: CASSLAGAFGELFF. The CDR3 DNA follows: TGTGCCAGCAGCTTAGCGGGAGCCTTCGGGGAGCTGTTTTTT.